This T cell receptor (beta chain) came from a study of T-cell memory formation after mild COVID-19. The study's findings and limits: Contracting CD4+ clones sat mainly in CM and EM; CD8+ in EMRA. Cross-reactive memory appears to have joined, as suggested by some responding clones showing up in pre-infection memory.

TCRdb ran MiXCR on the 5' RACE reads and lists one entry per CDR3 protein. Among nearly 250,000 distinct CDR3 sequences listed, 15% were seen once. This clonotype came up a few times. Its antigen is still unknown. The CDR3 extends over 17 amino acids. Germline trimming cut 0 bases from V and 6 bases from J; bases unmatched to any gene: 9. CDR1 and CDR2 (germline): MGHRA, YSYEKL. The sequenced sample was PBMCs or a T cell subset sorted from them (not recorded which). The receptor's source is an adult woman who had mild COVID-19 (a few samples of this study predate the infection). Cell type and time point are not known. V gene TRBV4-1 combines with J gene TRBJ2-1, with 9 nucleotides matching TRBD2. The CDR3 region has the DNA TGCGCCAGCAGCCAAGATCGGGGGCGGGGGGGCCCCAATGAGCAGTTCTTC. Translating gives CASSQDRGRGGPNEQFF.